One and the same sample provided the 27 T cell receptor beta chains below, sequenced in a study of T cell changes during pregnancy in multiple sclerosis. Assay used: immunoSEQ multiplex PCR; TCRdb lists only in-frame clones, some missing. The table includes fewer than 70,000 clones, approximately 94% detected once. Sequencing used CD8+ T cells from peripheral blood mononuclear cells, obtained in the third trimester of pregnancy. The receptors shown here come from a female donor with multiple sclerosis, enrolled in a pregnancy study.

The CDR3: CASSHTPDRDSYGYTF. In nucleotides, the CDR3 is TGTGCCAGCAGCCACACCCCCGACAGGGACTCCTATGGCTACACCTTC. The chain employs TRBV7-9 and TRBJ1-2; TRBD1 aligns across 7 bases. The CDR3 has 16 residues. In germline, CDR1 is SEHNR, CDR2 FQNEAQ (reference sequence). The junction had 13 bases not matched to a gene; V was cut back by 5 bases and J by 4 bases.

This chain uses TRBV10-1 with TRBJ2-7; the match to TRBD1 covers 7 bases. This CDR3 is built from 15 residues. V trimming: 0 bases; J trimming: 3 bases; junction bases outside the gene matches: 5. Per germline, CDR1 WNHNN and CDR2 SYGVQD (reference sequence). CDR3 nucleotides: TGCGCCAGCAGTGAGTCCGGGGACAGACTCTACGAGCAGTACTTC. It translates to CASSESGDRLYEQYF.

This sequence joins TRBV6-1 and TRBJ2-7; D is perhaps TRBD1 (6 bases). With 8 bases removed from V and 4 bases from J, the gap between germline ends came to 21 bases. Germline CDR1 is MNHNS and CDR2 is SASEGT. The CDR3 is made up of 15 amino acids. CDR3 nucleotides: TGTGCCAGCTCACGGGACACGGCGACCCTATACGAGCAGTACTTC. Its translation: CASSRDTATLYEQYF.

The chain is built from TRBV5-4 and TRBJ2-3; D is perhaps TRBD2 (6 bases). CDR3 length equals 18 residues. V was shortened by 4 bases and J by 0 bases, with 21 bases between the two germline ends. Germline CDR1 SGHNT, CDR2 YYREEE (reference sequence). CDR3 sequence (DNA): TGTGCCAGCAGCCCACCTAGCGCCTCAGTCACTAGCACAGATACGCAGTATTTT. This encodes CASSPPSASVTSTDTQYF.

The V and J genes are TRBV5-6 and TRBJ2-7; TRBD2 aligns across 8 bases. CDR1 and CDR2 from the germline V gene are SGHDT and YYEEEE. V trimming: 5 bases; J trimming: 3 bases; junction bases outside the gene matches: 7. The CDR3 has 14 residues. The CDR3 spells CASSSTSVNYEQYF. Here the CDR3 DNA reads TGTGCCAGCAGTTCGACTAGCGTGAACTACGAGCAGTACTTC.

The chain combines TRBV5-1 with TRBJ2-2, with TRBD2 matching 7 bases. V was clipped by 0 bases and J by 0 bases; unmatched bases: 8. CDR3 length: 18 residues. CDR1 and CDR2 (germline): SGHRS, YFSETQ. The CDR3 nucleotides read TGCGCCAGCAGCTTGGTGGGTAGCGGGTCCCCGAACACCGGGGAGCTGTTTTTT. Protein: CASSLVGSGSPNTGELFF.

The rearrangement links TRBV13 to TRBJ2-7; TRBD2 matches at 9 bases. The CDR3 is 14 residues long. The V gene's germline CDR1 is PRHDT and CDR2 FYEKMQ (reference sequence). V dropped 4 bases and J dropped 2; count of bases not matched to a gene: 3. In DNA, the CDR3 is TGTGCCAGCAGCTCAGCGGGAGGAGCCTACGAGCAGTACTTC. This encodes CASSSAGGAYEQYF. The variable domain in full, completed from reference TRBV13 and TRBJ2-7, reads AAGVIQSPRHLIKEKRETATLKCYPIPRHDTVYWYQQGPGQDPQFLISFYEKMQSDKGSIPDRFSAQQFSDYHSELNMSSLELGDSALYFCASSSAGGAYEQYFGPGTRLTVT.

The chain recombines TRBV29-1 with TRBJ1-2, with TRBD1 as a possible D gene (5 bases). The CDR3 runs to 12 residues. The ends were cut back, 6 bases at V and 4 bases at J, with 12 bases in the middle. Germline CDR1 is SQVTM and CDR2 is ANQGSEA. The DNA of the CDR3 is TGCAGCGTGGCGGACACGGCCTATGGCTACACCTTC. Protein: CSVADTAYGYTF. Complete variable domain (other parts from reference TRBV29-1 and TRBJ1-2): SAVISQKPSRDICQRGTSLTIQCQVDSQVTMMFWYRQQPGQSLTLIATANQGSEATYESGFVIDKFPISRPNLTFSTLTVSNMSPEDSSIYLCSVADTAYGYTFGSGTRLTVV.

The CDR3 coding sequence is TGTGCCAGCAGCTTGGGGGGGGACAGAGCCTACGAGCAGTACTTC. It specifies CASSLGGDRAYEQYF. The rearrangement links TRBV5-5 to TRBJ2-7; the D gene is possibly TRBD1 (7 bases). Looked up from germline, CDR1 is SGHKS and CDR2 is YYEKEE (reference sequence). This CDR3 has 15 residues. Trimming cost V 0 bases and J 2 bases, with 12 bases left between them.

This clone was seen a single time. The CDR3 spells CASGPPNYSTDTQYF. CDR3 in DNA: TGTGCTAGTGGTCCACCCAACTACAGCACAGATACGCAGTATTTT. This rearrangement joins TRBV12-5 to TRBJ2-3; D gene uncertain. The V end lost 5 bases, the J end lost 0 bases, and 12 bases lay between the germline ends. The CDR3 totals 15 residues. CDR1 is LGHNT, CDR2 FRNRAP, per germline.

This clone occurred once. This CDR3 reads CASSPRIPASYLSPDTQYF. The DNA for the CDR3 is TGCGCCAGCAGCCCCCGAATTCCCGCTAGTTACCTCTCCCCAGATACGCAGTATTTT. The genes are TRBV5-1 and TRBJ2-3; D gene uncertain. The ends were cut back, 4 bases at V and 4 bases at J, with 28 bases in the middle. The germline gives CDR1 SGHRS, CDR2 YFSETQ. The CDR3 has 19 amino acids.

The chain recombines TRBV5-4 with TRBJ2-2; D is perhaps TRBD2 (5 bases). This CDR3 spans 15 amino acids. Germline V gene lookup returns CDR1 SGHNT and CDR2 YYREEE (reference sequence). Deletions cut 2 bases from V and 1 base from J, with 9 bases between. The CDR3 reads CASSFSSGNTGELFF. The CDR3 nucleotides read TGTGCCAGCAGCTTTTCCAGCGGGAACACCGGGGAGCTGTTTTTT. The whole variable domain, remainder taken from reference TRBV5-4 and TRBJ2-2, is ETGVTQSPTHLIKTRGQQVTLRCSSQSGHNTVSWYQQALGQGPQFIFQYYREEENGRGNFPPRFSGLQFPNYSSELNVNALELDDSALYLCASSFSSGNTGELFFGEGSRLTVL.

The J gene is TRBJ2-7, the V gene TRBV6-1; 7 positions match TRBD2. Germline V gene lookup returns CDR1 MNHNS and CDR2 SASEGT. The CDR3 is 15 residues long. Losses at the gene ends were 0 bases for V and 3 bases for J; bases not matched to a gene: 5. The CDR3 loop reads CASSEATGLGYEQYF. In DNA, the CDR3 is TGTGCCAGCAGTGAAGCTACCGGACTAGGCTACGAGCAGTACTTC.

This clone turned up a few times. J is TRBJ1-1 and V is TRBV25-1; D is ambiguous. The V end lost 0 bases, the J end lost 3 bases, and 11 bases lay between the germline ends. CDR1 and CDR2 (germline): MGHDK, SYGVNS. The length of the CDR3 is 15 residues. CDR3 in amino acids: CASSEYWALDTEAFF. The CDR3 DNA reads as TGTGCCAGCAGTGAATATTGGGCTTTAGACACTGAAGCTTTCTTT.

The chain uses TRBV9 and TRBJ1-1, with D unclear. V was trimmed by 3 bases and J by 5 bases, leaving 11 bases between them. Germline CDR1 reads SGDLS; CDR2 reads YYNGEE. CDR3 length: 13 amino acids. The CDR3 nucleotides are TGTGCCAGCAGCGGAGGGATGGGAACTGAAGCTTTCTTT. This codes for CASSGGMGTEAFF.

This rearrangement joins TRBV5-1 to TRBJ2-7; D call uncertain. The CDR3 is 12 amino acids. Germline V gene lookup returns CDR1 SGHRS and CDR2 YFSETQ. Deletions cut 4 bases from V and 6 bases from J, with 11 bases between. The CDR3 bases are TGCGCCAGCAGCCTCCAGTCTGGCGAGCAGTACTTC. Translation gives CASSLQSGEQYF.

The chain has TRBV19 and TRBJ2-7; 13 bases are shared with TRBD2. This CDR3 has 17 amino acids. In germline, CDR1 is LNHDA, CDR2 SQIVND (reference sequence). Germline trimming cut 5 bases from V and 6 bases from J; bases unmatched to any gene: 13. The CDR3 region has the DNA TGTGCCAGTAGTTTTGGGACTAGCGGGATCGGGCCTCGCGAGCAGTACTTC. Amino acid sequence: CASSFGTSGIGPREQYF.

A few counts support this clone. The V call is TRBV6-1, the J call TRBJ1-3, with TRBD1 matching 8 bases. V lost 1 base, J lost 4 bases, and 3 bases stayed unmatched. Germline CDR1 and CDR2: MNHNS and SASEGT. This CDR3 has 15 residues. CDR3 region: CASSEVQGEGNTIYF. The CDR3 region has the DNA TGTGCCAGCAGTGAAGTACAGGGGGAAGGAAACACCATATATTTT.

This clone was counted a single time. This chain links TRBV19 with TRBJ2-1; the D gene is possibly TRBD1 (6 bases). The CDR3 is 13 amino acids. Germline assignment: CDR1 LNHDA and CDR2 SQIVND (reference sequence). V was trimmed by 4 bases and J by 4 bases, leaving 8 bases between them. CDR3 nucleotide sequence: TGTGCCAGTAGTAAGGACAGTTACAATGAGCAGTTCTTC. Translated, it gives CASSKDSYNEQFF.

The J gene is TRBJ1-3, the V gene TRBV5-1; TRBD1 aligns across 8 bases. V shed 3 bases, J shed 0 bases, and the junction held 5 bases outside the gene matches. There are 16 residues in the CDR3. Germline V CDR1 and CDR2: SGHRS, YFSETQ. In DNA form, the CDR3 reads TGCGCCAGCAGCTCCTGGGACAGGCTCTCTGGAAACACCATATATTTT. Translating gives CASSSWDRLSGNTIYF.

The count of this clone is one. The CDR3 protein is CASSYGGFDEQFF. CDR3 in DNA: TGTGCCAGCAGTTACGGAGGGTTCGATGAGCAGTTCTTC. The chain recombines TRBV6-5 with TRBJ2-1; D is perhaps TRBD2 (6 bases). This CDR3 has 13 amino acids. CDR1 and CDR2 (germline): MNHEY, SVGAGI. Trimming pared 2 bases from V and 8 bases from J, leaving 10 bases between.

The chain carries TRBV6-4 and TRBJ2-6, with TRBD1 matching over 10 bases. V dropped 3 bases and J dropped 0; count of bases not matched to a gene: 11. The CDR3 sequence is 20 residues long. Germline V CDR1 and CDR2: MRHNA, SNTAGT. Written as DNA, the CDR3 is TGTGCCAGCAGTGAACCAGGGGGGACAGGGGTCGACTCTGGGGCCAACGTCCTGACTTTC. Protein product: CASSEPGGTGVDSGANVLTF.

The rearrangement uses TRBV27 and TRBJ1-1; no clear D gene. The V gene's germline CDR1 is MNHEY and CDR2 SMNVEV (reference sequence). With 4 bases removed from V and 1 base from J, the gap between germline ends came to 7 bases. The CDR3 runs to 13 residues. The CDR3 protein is CASSYKSNTEAFF. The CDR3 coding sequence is TGTGCCAGCAGTTATAAATCGAACACTGAAGCTTTCTTT.

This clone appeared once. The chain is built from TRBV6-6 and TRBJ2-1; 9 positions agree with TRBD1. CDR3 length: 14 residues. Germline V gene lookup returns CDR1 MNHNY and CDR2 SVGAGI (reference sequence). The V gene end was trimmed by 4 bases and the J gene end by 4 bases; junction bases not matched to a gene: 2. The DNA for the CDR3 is TGTGCCAGCAGTTTTGGACAGGGGTACAATGAGCAGTTCTTC. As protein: CASSFGQGYNEQFF.

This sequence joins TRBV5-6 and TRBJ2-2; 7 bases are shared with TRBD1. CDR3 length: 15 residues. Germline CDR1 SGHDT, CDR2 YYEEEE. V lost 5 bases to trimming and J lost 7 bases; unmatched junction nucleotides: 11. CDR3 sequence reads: CASRQQGWDSGELFF. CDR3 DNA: TGTGCCAGCAGACAACAGGGGTGGGATAGCGGGGAGCTGTTTTTT.

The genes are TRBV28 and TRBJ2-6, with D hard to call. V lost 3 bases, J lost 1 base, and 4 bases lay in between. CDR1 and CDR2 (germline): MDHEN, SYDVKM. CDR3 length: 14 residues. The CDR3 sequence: CASSFVSGANVLTF. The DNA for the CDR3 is TGTGCCAGCAGTTTTGTATCTGGGGCCAACGTCCTGACTTTC.

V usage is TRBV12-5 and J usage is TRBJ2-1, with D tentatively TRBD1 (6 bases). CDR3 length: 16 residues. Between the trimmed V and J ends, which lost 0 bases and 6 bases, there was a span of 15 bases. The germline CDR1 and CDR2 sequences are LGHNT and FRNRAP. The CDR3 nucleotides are TGTGCTAGTGGTTTGGTAACGAGGGGGTACAGCAATGAGCAGTTCTTC. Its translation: CASGLVTRGYSNEQFF. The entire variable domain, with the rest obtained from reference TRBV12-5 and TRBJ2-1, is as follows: DARVTQTPRHKVTEMGQEVTMRCQPILGHNTVFWYRQTMMQGLELLAYFRNRAPLDDSGMPKDRFSAEMPDATLATLKIQPSEPRDSAVYFCASGLVTRGYSNEQFFGPGTRLTVL.